The clone carrying this T cell receptor beta chain was detected once. The protocol was immunoSEQ multiplex PCR, while the TCRdb copy is restricted to in-frame clones and leaves out a portion. Among a few hundred thousand clones listed, 75% to 90% were seen once. The entry originates in a study of blood T cell repertoires in COVID-19. Trimming stripped 4 bases from V and 10 bases from J, with 15 bases between. The CDR3 loop spans 13 amino acids. Germline CDR1 reads SGHDT; CDR2 reads YYEEEE. The chain links TRBV5-6 to TRBJ2-1; possibly TRBD2 for D (6 bases). Sequenced material: PBMCs or T cells enriched from blood (not recorded which). The source of this sequence is a woman aged 40 to 55 who had recovered from COVID-19. This CDR3 reads CASSPLGAGEQFF. The CDR3 region has the DNA TGTGCCAGCAGCCCCCTAGGAGCGGGCGAGCAGTTCTTC.